The 20 T cell receptor beta chains reported below all come from one sample, sequenced in a study of PD-L1 blockade in urothelial cancer. TCRdb's copy holds only in-frame clones and misses some; the assay was immunoSEQ multiplex PCR. The sample lists around 100,000 clones, 80% to 95% occurring once. The time point here: peripheral blood 6 weeks after treatment start. This material consisted of PBMCs, taken around atezolizumab (anti-PD-L1) treatment. These receptor sequences come from a man aged 60 to 75 with urothelial cancer.

The rearrangement uses TRBV9 and TRBJ2-3; 11 nucleotides align to TRBD2. Per germline, CDR1 SGDLS and CDR2 YYNGEE. The trim removed 0 bases at V and 6 bases at J, leaving 3 bases unmatched. The CDR3 sequence is 15 residues long. The CDR3 protein is CASSVELAGVDTQYF. CDR3 coding DNA: TGTGCCAGCAGCGTAGAACTAGCGGGAGTCGATACGCAGTATTTT.

The V call is TRBV5-6, the J call TRBJ2-1, with 7 bases aligning to TRBD1. The CDR3 runs to 16 residues. Germline CDR1 reads SGHDT; CDR2 reads YYEEEE. Germline trimming cut 2 bases from V and 4 bases from J; bases unmatched to any gene: 9. The CDR3: CASSFTGANLYNEQFF. In nucleotides, the CDR3 is TGTGCCAGCAGCTTTACAGGGGCGAATTTGTACAATGAGCAGTTCTTC.

V usage is TRBV19 and J usage is TRBJ1-4; D ambiguous. The CDR3 has 14 amino acids. CDR1 is LNHDA, CDR2 SQIVND, per germline (reference sequence). V was cut by 2 bases and J by 5 bases, with 9 bases left in between. CDR3 loop: CASSISDENEKLFF. Here the CDR3 DNA reads TGTGCCAGTAGTATAAGCGATGAGAATGAAAAACTGTTTTTT.

This chain links TRBV6-6 with TRBJ1-5, with 8 positions matching TRBD1. Germline CDR1 reads MNHNY; CDR2 reads SVGAGI (reference sequence). The V and J ends lost 5 bases and 3 bases, in that order; junction bases with no gene match: 6. This CDR3 is built from 15 residues. The CDR3 region is CASSDGTGLNQPQHF. DNA of the CDR3: TGTGCCAGCAGTGATGGGACAGGCCTCAATCAGCCCCAGCATTTT.

The chain's CDR3 is CASSPTVNQPQHF. In nucleotides, the CDR3 is TGTGCCAGTAGTCCGACAGTCAATCAGCCCCAGCATTTT. The chain employs TRBV19 and TRBJ1-5, with a possible D match to TRBD1 (5 bases). The V end was cut by 5 bases, the J end by 3 bases, with 8 bases between. This CDR3 has 13 amino acids. Germline CDR1 is LNHDA and CDR2 is SQIVND (reference sequence).

This chain's CDR3 is CASRYRQGSGELFF. For the CDR3, the DNA is TGTGCCAGCAGATATCGACAGGGGAGCGGGGAGCTGTTTTTT. V gene TRBV7-2 combines with J gene TRBJ2-2, with TRBD1 identical over 8 bases. V dropped 6 bases and J dropped 7; count of bases not matched to a gene: 7. CDR3 length: 14 amino acids. Per the germline V gene, CDR1 is SGHTA and CDR2 is FQGNSA.

This chain connects TRBV10-3 to TRBJ1-3, with D possibly being TRBD1 (6 bases). The CDR3 sequence is 17 residues long. Trimming stripped 10 bases from V and 1 base from J, with 23 bases between. CDR1 and CDR2 (germline): ENHRY, SYGVKD. The CDR3 coding sequence is TGTGCCACCAAGAGGGGGATGACCGGGACGTCTGGAAACACCATATATTTT. Its protein is CATKRGMTGTSGNTIYF.

This chain uses TRBV19 with TRBJ2-1, with 9 bases fitting TRBD1. CDR1 LNHDA and CDR2 SQIVND come from the germline V gene (reference sequence). The CDR3 runs 15 residues. The trim removed 3 bases at V and 4 bases at J, leaving 4 bases unmatched. The chain's CDR3 is CASSIGTGHYNEQFF. CDR3 nucleotide sequence: TGTGCCAGTAGTATTGGGACAGGGCATTACAATGAGCAGTTCTTC.

The chain has TRBV19 and TRBJ1-2, with D unresolved. Trimming removed 6 bases at V and 3 bases at J, with 8 bases between. The CDR3 contains 12 residues. In germline, CDR1 is LNHDA, CDR2 SQIVND (reference sequence). DNA for the CDR3: TGTGCCAGTAGGGCCCCAGACTATGGCTACACCTTC. It encodes CASRAPDYGYTF.

V is TRBV5-4 and J is TRBJ2-2; D is undetermined. V lost 0 bases and J 3 bases, leaving 3 bases between the germline ends. This CDR3 is built from 13 residues. CDR1 is SGHNT and CDR2 is YYREEE in the germline V gene (reference sequence). The CDR3 DNA reads as TGTGCCAGCAGCTTGGACTACACCGGGGAGCTGTTTTTT. This sequence encodes CASSLDYTGELFF.

The J gene is TRBJ2-1, the V gene TRBV7-2; 9 nucleotides match TRBD1. The V and J ends lost 1 base and 8 bases, in that order; junction bases with no gene match: 3. The CDR3 spans 14 residues. Germline V gives CDR1 SGHTA, CDR2 FQGNSA. DNA for the CDR3: TGTGCCAGCAGCTTAGACAGGGGGCGCGATGAGCAGTTCTTC. It codes for CASSLDRGRDEQFF.

This clone appeared a single time. The chain carries TRBV7-8 and TRBJ1-6; D is possibly TRBD1 (5 bases). CDR3 length equals 19 residues. With 1 base removed from V and 0 bases from J, the gap between germline ends came to 16 bases. Germline CDR1 and CDR2: SGHVS and FQNEAQ. The CDR3 protein is CASSLGTYKGASYNSPLHF. DNA for the CDR3: TGTGCCAGCAGCTTAGGGACATACAAAGGGGCCTCCTATAATTCACCCCTCCACTTT.

This chain uses TRBV19 with TRBJ2-2; D is unclear. The CDR3 is 13 residues long. Germline V gene sequence: CDR1 LNHDA, CDR2 SQIVND (reference sequence). Trimming pared 4 bases from V and 3 bases from J, leaving 6 bases between. The CDR3 DNA reads as TGTGCCAGTAGTACACAGTACACCGGGGAGCTGTTTTTT. This encodes CASSTQYTGELFF.

There are a few counts of this clone. The chain links TRBV4-2 to TRBJ2-3, with TRBD1 as a possible D gene (5 bases). The germline V gene has CDR1 LGHNA and CDR2 YNFKEQ. The V end lost 0 bases, the J end lost 1 base, and 14 bases lay between the germline ends. CDR3 length: 17 residues. As DNA, the CDR3 is TGTGCCAGCAGCCAAGATGGGGCGGTATTGGGCACAGATACGCAGTATTTT. Encoded protein: CASSQDGAVLGTDTQYF.

This chain links TRBV9 with TRBJ2-7; D unresolved. There are 13 residues in the CDR3. Germline CDR1 reads SGDLS; CDR2 reads YYNGEE. V gave up 0 bases and J gave up 0 bases, with 4 bases separating them. As DNA, the CDR3 is TGTGCCAGCAGCGTAGGCGGCTCCTACGAGCAGTACTTC. It codes for CASSVGGSYEQYF.

The chain recombines TRBV5-1 with TRBJ1-1; TRBD1 might be the D (5 bases). The V gene lost 6 bases and the J gene lost 0 bases, with 12 bases spanning the gap. This CDR3 is 14 amino acids long. Per germline, CDR1 SGHRS and CDR2 YFSETQ. The CDR3: CASTQPGLNTEAFF. Here the CDR3 DNA reads TGCGCCAGCACCCAACCAGGGTTGAACACTGAAGCTTTCTTT.

This rearrangement joins TRBV2 to TRBJ2-7; the match to TRBD1 covers 8 bases. V dropped 4 bases and J dropped 2; count of bases not matched to a gene: 4. Germline V CDR1 and CDR2: SNHLY, FYNNEI. The CDR3 runs to 14 residues. The CDR3 DNA is TGTGCCAGCAGTGCGGAACAGGGGGCCTACGAGCAGTACTTC. Translated, it gives CASSAEQGAYEQYF.

The chain carries TRBV18 and TRBJ2-1, with TRBD2 matching over 9 bases. The CDR3 length is 16 residues. Trimming cost V 1 base and J 4 bases; bases outside gene matches: 5. Germline V gene sequence: CDR1 KGHSH, CDR2 LQKENI. CDR3 in DNA: TGTGCCAGCTCACCACTCTCGCGGGGGGGGTACAATGAGCAGTTCTTC. This translates into CASSPLSRGGYNEQFF.

This clone was found once. The gene calls are TRBV4-1 and TRBJ2-6; 8 bases match TRBD1. This CDR3 contains 17 residues. The germline V gene encodes CDR1 MGHRA and CDR2 YSYEKL. Losses at the gene ends were 4 bases for V and 2 bases for J; bases not matched to a gene: 7. CDR3 in DNA: TGCGCCAGCAGCCGCCCGACAGGGGCGGCTGGGGCCAACGTCCTGACTTTC. It translates to CASSRPTGAAGANVLTF.

V usage is TRBV9 and J usage is TRBJ1-2; TRBD1 might be the D (5 bases). Germline CDR1 reads SGDLS; CDR2 reads YYNGEE. The CDR3 is 14 residues long. Trimming stripped 3 bases from V and 6 bases from J, with 15 bases between. Here the CDR3 DNA reads TGTGCCAGCAGCGCTCGGCAGGGTATGGATGGCTACACCTTC. Translating it yields CASSARQGMDGYTF.